This T cell receptor beta chain emerged from a study of Graves' ophthalmopathy and Graves' hyperthyroidism. There are 17 residues in the CDR3. Trimming shortened V by 2 bases and J by 0 bases, and 12 bases separated the two germline ends. The germline V gene encodes CDR1 SGDLS and CDR2 YYNGEE. In its sample, this clonotype was seen many times. Investigators amplified TCR beta CDR3 regions from RNA transcripts. RT-PCR in the first round used HTBI primers; a second-round multiplex PCR followed. TCRdb re-called the multiplex PCR reads through MiXCR, storing one row per CDR3 protein. The sample lists roughly 500,000 distinct CDR3 sequences; approximately 15% were seen once.

This sequence originates from a woman aged 25 to 39 with Graves' ophthalmopathy. The specimen was blood. The chain is built from TRBV9 and TRBJ1-6, with unresolved D. In nucleotides, the CDR3 is TGTGCCAGCAGCGTCCTGCCTGATAGCTCCTATAATTCACCCCTCCACTTT. Its protein product is CASSVLPDSSYNSPLHF.